The T cell receptor (beta chain) described here comes from a study of blood T cell repertoires in COVID-19. The CDR3 has 12 residues. V gave up 1 base and J gave up 4 bases, with 2 bases separating them. Per the germline V gene, CDR1 is LGHDT and CDR2 is YNNKEL (reference sequence). This clone was seen only a few times. Other DNA sequences in the sample encode the same CDR3. Source study methods: Reference gene primer amplification gave nucleated cell count estimates. Clones were read by immunoSEQ multiplex PCR, and TCRdb kept only the in-frame ones, dropping some. The V and J calls and the clone size are those of that table, but D and trimming were determined from the DNA. The table includes a few hundred thousand clones, around 90% detected once.

The genes are TRBV3-1 (or the pseudogene TRBV3-2) and TRBJ2-1, with D unclear. Input material: peripheral blood. The source is a young man who had recovered from COVID-19. The CDR3 protein is CASSQAYNEQFF. In DNA, the CDR3 is TGTGCCAGCAGCCAAGCATACAATGAGCAGTTCTTC.